The clone carrying this TCR beta chain was counted only a few times. The data originate from a study of T cell clones after liver transplantation. Overall study context: Post-transplant blood was tracked for graft-donor-reactive T cell clones identified in a pre-transplant mixed lymphocyte reaction. Apart from a few HCV-positive recipients, transplants were for non-autoimmune, non-viral reasons. Tolerant meant at least one year fully off immunosuppression without liver enzymes above twice normal.

CDR3 size: 15 residues. Only in-frame clones appear in the TCRdb table, and some are missing; sequencing was by immunoSEQ multiplex PCR. Among over 5,500 clones listed, roughly 85% were seen once. The source of this sequence is a human patient who received a liver transplant. Some T cells may be graft donor cells. Here the sequenced sample was CD8+ T cells from blood, taken 24 months after liver transplant. The rearrangement uses TRBV21-1 and TRBJ1-3; the D segment call TRBD1 is taken from the table without a DNA check. TRBV21-1 is a pseudogene. The CDR3 region has the DNA TGTGCCAGCAGTGACAGGGGCTGGACTGGAAACACCATATATTTT. Residues: CASSDRGWTGNTIYF.